This T cell receptor beta chain originates from a study of T cell repertoires in cytomegalovirus infection (dated by TCRdb to the late 2010s). Background for the entire study: Donor HLA type was relevant to the analysis, because carriage of CMV infection together with the matching HLA type was indicated by public TCR beta signatures. Results the study describes overall, beyond this receptor: In both this cohort and an independent roughly 350-donor cohort, the cumulative frequency of public TCR beta family members distinguished carriers of CMV infection plus the relevant HLA type. The ex vivo response was dominated by HLA-C-restricted CMV-specific TCR beta clonotypes, which also provided the single most frequent clonotype in two of eight donors.

From the cysteine through the phenylalanine, the CDR3 covers 17 amino acids. Just the 51-base CDR3 DNA is kept, in frame starting at base 1. The germline V gene gives CDR1 as SGHAT and CDR2 as FQNNGV. The instrument was an Illumina HiSeq 1500. The public reads were reprocessed in TCRdb via fastp at Q25 and MiXCR, keeping in-frame beta chains. Every entry covers one CDR3 protein and lists the most common genes and DNA from its rows. Present in this sample are around 530,000 distinct CDR3 sequences, 26% of which were seen just once. In total, the top ten clones hold under 15% of the sample. Notes on this clonotype: Its antigen remains undetermined. At one of its ends the junction is not consistent with the germline gene, which may arise from a read error.

Rearrangement joined TRBV11-2 to TRBJ2-3; TRBD2 is a weak D gene call, 5 bases matching. Sequences were obtained from PBMCs. The sequence was collected from a human donor in good health (CMV status not recorded). Some clones in this sample may be carry-over from other donors' samples. CDR3 reads: CASSPTRTRGGTDTQYF. The DNA is as follows: TGTGCCAGCAGCCCCACCCGTACTAGAGGAGGCACGGATACGCAGTATTTT.